This T cell receptor beta chain was captured by sequencing in a study of T cells after yellow fever vaccination. The study, taken as a whole, reports: It was a small share of clonotypes that appeared in both CD4 and CD8 compartments.

A note on this clonotype: The antigen remains unidentified.

In TCRdb, the 5' RACE reads were re-called with MiXCR into one record per CDR3 protein. This table holds almost 600,000 distinct CDR3 sequences, about 14% found once. CDR1 is SQVTM and CDR2 is ANQGSEA in the germline V gene. Trimming left V 8 bases short and J 5 bases short, with 12 bases between. The CDR3 has 11 residues. Sequencing used PBMCs, obtained on the day of the yellow fever booster vaccination. The sequence was collected from a man younger than 40 who received the YFV17D yellow fever vaccine. V and J are TRBV29-1 and TRBJ2-5; no firm D call. CDR3 in DNA: TGCAGCTTCAGAATTGACGAGACCCAGTACTTC. Protein sequence: CSFRIDETQYF.